A single sample is the source of the 18 T cell receptor beta chains below, sequenced in a study of T cell repertoires in cytomegalovirus infection. One entry per CDR3 protein results from TCRdb running MiXCR on the reads. The sample shows 650,000 to 900,000 distinct CDR3 sequences, 29% of them seen only once. For these receptors, no antigen is known. The specimen comprised cultured CD8+ T cells from PBMCs, sampled from culture after CMV antigen stimulation. The receptors originated from a human donor in good health (CMV status not recorded). Some clones in this sample may be carry-over from other donors' samples.

This clonotype was counted only a few times. V and J are TRBV6-5 and TRBJ2-7; TRBD1 aligns across 8 bases. There are 15 residues in the CDR3. V shed 5 bases and J 3 bases; nucleotides not matched to a gene: 9. The germline V gene has CDR1 MNHEY and CDR2 SVGAGI. The CDR3 loop is CASSGEDRVGYEQYF. The CDR3 DNA is TGTGCCAGCAGTGGGGAGGACAGGGTAGGCTACGAGCAGTACTTC.

This clonotype was counted between two and nine times. The chain joins TRBV10-3 to TRBJ2-3; D is undetermined. Germline lookup yields CDR1 ENHRY and CDR2 SYGVKD. The CDR3 length is 13 residues. V lost 2 bases, J lost 3 bases, and 6 bases lay in between. The CDR3 DNA is TGTGCCATCAGTGAGGGGATAACAGATACGCAGTATTTT. Protein: CAISEGITDTQYF.

At least ten counts were recorded for this clonotype. This sequence joins TRBV6-6 and TRBJ2-5; 7 nucleotides agree with TRBD1. The junction had 18 bases not matched to a gene; V was cut back by 3 bases and J by 2 bases. The CDR3 sequence is 19 residues long. The germline V gene encodes CDR1 MNHNY and CDR2 SVGAGI (reference sequence). The CDR3 DNA sequence: TGTGCCAGCAGTTATTCAGACAGGGTAATCCCAGTACGGCAAGAGACCCAGTACTTC. Protein sequence: CASSYSDRVIPVRQETQYF.

V is TRBV6-2 or TRBV6-3 and J is TRBJ2-1; 8 nucleotides line up with TRBD2. V dropped 0 bases and J dropped 9; count of bases not matched to a gene: 7. Germline values: CDR1 MNHEY, CDR2 SVGEGT. This CDR3 has 15 residues. The CDR3 DNA reads TGTGCCAGCAGTTACTCTGGCGGGGGGAGGGGTGAGCAGTTCTTC. Protein: CASSYSGGGRGEQFF.

This clonotype was detected a few times. J is TRBJ2-3 and V is TRBV7-9, with 9 bases aligning to TRBD2. Trimming took 4 bases from V and 4 from J; bases not matched to a gene: 3. CDR3 size: 14 residues. Germline-derived CDR1 and CDR2 are SEHNR and FQNEAQ (reference sequence). CDR3 amino acids: CASSWTSEADTQYF. Here the CDR3 DNA reads TGTGCCAGCAGCTGGACTAGCGAAGCAGATACGCAGTATTTT.

This clonotype showed up just a few times. The rearrangement joins TRBV12-5 to TRBJ2-5; D not certain. Germline V gene lookup returns CDR1 LGHNT and CDR2 FRNRAP. This CDR3 contains 12 residues. V lost 1 base, J lost 5 bases, and 5 bases lay in between. The CDR3 region is CASGLGHETQYF. The CDR3 DNA reads as TGTGCTAGTGGTTTGGGACACGAGACCCAGTACTTC. Based on the CDR3 plus reference TRBV12-5 and TRBJ2-5, the full variable domain is DARVTQTPRHKVTEMGQEVTMRCQPILGHNTVFWYRQTMMQGLELLAYFRNRAPLDDSGMPKDRFSAEMPDATLATLKIQPSEPRDSAVYFCASGLGHETQYFGPGTRLLVL.

The chain has TRBV7-9 and TRBJ1-1; D not certain. Germline V gene sequence: CDR1 SEHNR, CDR2 FQNEAQ (reference sequence). This CDR3 has 13 residues. Trimming removed 5 bases at V and 11 bases at J, with 18 bases between. DNA for the CDR3: TGTGCCAGCAGCCTCGTGCCTGAGATCAGGGCTTTCTTT. Translated, it gives CASSLVPEIRAFF.

This chain connects TRBV4-1 to TRBJ2-2, with D uncertain. Deletions cut 1 base from V and 8 bases from J, with 5 bases between. The CDR3 extends over 12 amino acids. The germline V gene encodes CDR1 MGHRA and CDR2 YSYEKL. Here the CDR3 reads CASSQGKGELFF. The CDR3 nucleotides read TGCGCCAGCAGCCAAGGGAAGGGGGAGCTGTTTTTT.

The chain combines TRBV12-3 or TRBV12-4 with TRBJ2-7, with TRBD2 matching 13 bases. V lost 5 bases, J lost 7 bases, and 8 bases stayed unmatched. The CDR3 extends over 15 amino acids. Here the CDR3 DNA reads TGTGCCAGCAGTCCCGGACTAGCGGGGGTTCCTGAGCAGTACTTC. Protein product: CASSPGLAGVPEQYF.

This clonotype was seen a few times. V and J are TRBV2 and TRBJ2-1, with D tentatively TRBD1 (5 bases). There are 14 residues in the CDR3. Per the germline V gene, CDR1 is SNHLY and CDR2 is FYNNEI. V lost 4 bases and J 0 bases, leaving 7 bases between the germline ends. The CDR3 DNA follows: TGTGCCAGCAGTGCAGGGCTCTCCTACAATGAGCAGTTCTTC. This sequence encodes CASSAGLSYNEQFF. The full variable domain, rest sourced from reference TRBV2 and TRBJ2-1, is EPEVTQTPSHQVTQMGQEVILRCVPISNHLYFYWYRQILGQKVEFLVSFYNNEISEKSEIFDDQFSVERPDGSNFTLKIRSTKLEDSAMYFCASSAGLSYNEQFFGPGTRLTVL.

The rearrangement joins TRBV10-2 to TRBJ2-3, with a possible D match to TRBD1 (6 bases). Trimming pared 2 bases from V and 5 bases from J, leaving 14 bases between. CDR3 length: 15 residues. Germline lookup yields CDR1 WSHSY and CDR2 SAAADI. The DNA for the CDR3 is TGCGCCAGCAGTGAGCTTGACCTCAGGGGAGATACGCAGTATTTT. Amino acid sequence: CASSELDLRGDTQYF.

The chain links TRBV9 to TRBJ2-1; 7 nucleotides match TRBD1. After removal of 3 bases from V and 0 bases from J, the junction contained 12 bases not matched to a gene. The CDR3 spans 18 residues. Germline loops: CDR1 SGDLS, CDR2 YYNGEE. CDR3 residues: CASSGQGQTPFSYNEQFF. The CDR3 region has the DNA TGTGCCAGCAGCGGACAGGGACAAACTCCATTCTCCTACAATGAGCAGTTCTTC.

The V and J genes are TRBV19 and TRBJ1-1; D gene uncertain. Germline lookup yields CDR1 LNHDA and CDR2 SQIVND (reference sequence). The CDR3 runs to 16 residues. V was pared by 2 bases and J by 3 bases, with 16 bases between. This CDR3 reads CASSIQRGSVDTEAFF. The CDR3 DNA is TGTGCCAGTAGTATACAACGGGGTTCGGTCGACACTGAAGCTTTCTTT.

The rearrangement uses TRBV27 and TRBJ1-6; 7 bases match TRBD1. This CDR3 spans 15 amino acids. V gave up 8 bases and J gave up 9 bases; unmatched junction bases: 13. Germline V gene sequence: CDR1 MNHEY, CDR2 SMNVEV (reference sequence). DNA for the CDR3: TGTGCCAGCTCACCTACGGGACCAGGGGGTTCACCCCTCCACTTT. It is translated as CASSPTGPGGSPLHF.

J is TRBJ2-3 and V is TRBV11-2, with TRBD2 as a possible D gene (5 bases). Germline CDR1 is SGHAT and CDR2 is FQNNGV. The CDR3 length is 15 residues. The ends were cut back, 3 bases at V and 2 bases at J, with 12 bases in the middle. CDR3 residues: CASSFVGRYTDTQYF. The CDR3 DNA is TGTGCCAGCAGCTTTGTAGGGAGATACACAGATACGCAGTATTTT.

This clonotype was counted ten times or more. The chain recombines TRBV6-1 with TRBJ1-4; 7 positions match TRBD1. Looked up from germline, CDR1 is MNHNS and CDR2 is SASEGT. This CDR3 is 14 amino acids long. V was clipped by 6 bases and J by 6 bases; unmatched bases: 7. The DNA for the CDR3 is TGTGCCAGCAGGTCAGGGGGGTCCCATGAAAAACTGTTTTTT. Translating gives CASRSGGSHEKLFF.

This clonotype has more than one count but fewer than ten. This chain connects TRBV6-6 to TRBJ2-2; 11 bases line up with TRBD2. With 1 base clipped from V and 4 bases from J, the junction kept 5 bases outside the gene matches. This CDR3 has 17 amino acids. The V gene's germline CDR1 is MNHNY and CDR2 SVGAGI (reference sequence). CDR3 loop: CASSYFSGGAVTGELFF. The CDR3 DNA reads as TGTGCCAGCAGTTACTTTAGCGGGGGGGCGGTCACCGGGGAGCTGTTTTTT.

J is TRBJ2-2 and V is TRBV29-1; maybe TRBD1 (5 bases). In germline, CDR1 is SQVTM, CDR2 ANQGSEA. This CDR3 contains 11 residues. The ends were cut back, 6 bases at V and 6 bases at J, with 8 bases in the middle. CDR3 amino acids: CSVDSSGELFF. The CDR3 bases are TGCAGCGTAGACAGTTCCGGGGAGCTGTTTTTT.